Described below is a single T cell receptor (beta chain) sequence and its context. Its antigen is still unknown. The sample is drawn from a study of siplizumab effects on memory and regulatory T cells. Trimming at V came to 2 bases and at J to 3 bases, leaving 8 bases not matched to a gene. The CDR3 runs 16 residues. CDR1 and CDR2 from the germline V gene are SGHRS and YFSETQ. Study results and limitations: Confirmation was lacking for the suppressive function of proliferating Tregs derived from siplizumab cultures. A minor fraction of alloreactive clones, and no more, mapped to unstimulated subsets.

Assay used: immunoSEQ multiplex PCR; TCRdb lists only in-frame clones, some missing. Of 75,000 to 100,000 clones listed, 90% to 95% are singletons. Sequencing used non-Treg CD4+ T cells sorted from blood. The clonotype comes from a human donor in good health. The V and J genes are TRBV5-1 and TRBJ2-5, with 9 bases matching TRBD1. The DNA for the CDR3 is TGCGCCAGCAGCTTAGGGGACAGGGAAGTTAAAGAGACCCAGTACTTC. Translated: CASSLGDREVKETQYF.